The entry below describes one TCR beta chain. The antigen this receptor binds is unknown. Per-nucleotide qualities are absent, and no much larger clonotype sits a single base away. Using the deep immunoSEQ assay, TCR CDR3 regions were amplified from genomic DNA by multiplex PCR. Extracted genomic DNA from each cell subset was spread evenly across all wells of several immunoSEQ 96-well plates, with each plate serving as a replicate. Each replicate PCR for sorted subsets received about 210 ng genomic DNA, equal to 30,000 or so T cell genomes. Purified libraries were quantified with a Qubit 3.0 fluorometer, sized on a Bioanalyzer 2100, and re-quantified with the KAPA Library Quantification kit. Every immunoSEQ 96-well plate was sequenced on a separate single-read 150-cycle Illumina NextSeq 550 flow cell. The published analysis was carried out like this. Because only junctional sequences without quality scores were contained in the immunoSEQ output, filtering matching that applied to full-length reads could not be performed. To assign V/J genes and CDR3, sequences were annotated against IMGT germline references using PyIR, a Python wrapper for IgBLAST v1.9. Reads were filtered out if the reads had weak V/J assignments (E-value above 1e-6), no CDR3, stop codons, out-of-frame junctions, or ambiguous translated residues. V3J clonotypes were defined as sequences sharing an identical inferred V gene, J gene, and CDR3 amino acid sequence. To compute the percentage overlap between repertoires, the number of shared unique clonotypes was divided by the size of the smaller repertoire. Repertoire richness was assessed with RTK rarefaction, the Chao1 estimator, and Recon v2.1 estimates of unobserved clonotypes. Generation probabilities were computed with OLGA for all TCRbeta clonotypes obtained by the gDNA method from a handful of donors. TCRdb's version of the immuneACCESS table is confined to in-frame rearrangements and falls short of the full clone set. An unresolved V gene accounts for under half of the shortfall where checked; the remainder is of unknown origin. V and J calls and clone size come straight from that table; D and trimming were deduced from the DNA. For this sample the table gives 750,000 to 1,000,000 clones, of which 80% to 95% were detected only once. The ten largest clones add up to 20% to 30% of the sample.

These data belong to a study of shared clonotypes between healthy human individuals (dated by TCRdb to the early 2020s). Looking at the study overall: A couple of women and three men aged 18 to 49 years were included in the cohort. Between about 0.9 and 10 billion PBMCs per donor were obtained by leukapheresis. For each donor, CD4 naive and CD4 memory were each given three plates, CD8 naive was given two plates, and CD8 memory was given one plate. Blood TCR repertoires of 5 or 6 healthy adults were deeply sequenced to estimate repertoire size and the extent of clonotype sharing between individuals. To increase sequencing depth and limit assay-specific biases, TCR repertoire library preparation and sequencing were carried out by different laboratories using diverse techniques.

CD8 naive samples were obtained by positive selection for CCR7 among CD45RO-negative cells, yielding a CD45RA+CCR7+ population from which TemRA cells were excluded. Healthy HIV-negative adults with no recently reported acute infections or vaccinations were included as donors. All donors were Caucasian adults living in Nashville, Tennessee, USA. Blood was obtained by leukapheresis, after which PBMCs were separated by Ficoll-Histopaque density gradient centrifugation and cryopreserved in liquid nitrogen vapor phase. Purity and quantity of every magnetically sorted T cell population were checked by analytical flow cytometry. Genomic DNA was isolated from every sorted fraction and measured by UV absorbance on a Nanodrop 2000c. Broad study findings and their caveats: The genetic and exposure-history diversity represented was limited by the small number of donors. Naive subsets generally had larger estimated clonotype richness than memory subsets did. Pairwise subsampling led to the expectation that sequencing depth would affect the degree of clonotype sharing among donors. Compared with non-shared clonotypes, the clonotypes found in all four sorted-subset donors had higher generation probabilities. Sharing across a handful of donors was observed for 4.5% to 6.5% of naive CD4, 3% to 4% of naive CD8, over 2% of memory CD4, and about 0.4% of memory CD8 clonotypes. Sampling was restricted to blood, and TCR repertoires in tissue are likely to differ from TCR repertoires in blood. Incomplete sequencing was indicated by rarefaction of sorted-subset datasets, despite the large sequencing depth.

Germline trimming amounts to 3 bases on V and 6 bases on J, with 2 as the count of junction bases outside the gene matches. Based on the germline V gene, the CDR1 and CDR2 sequences are SGDLS and YYNGEE. The CDR3 goes from the cysteine to the phenylalanine over 15 residues. Kept here is only the CDR3 DNA, which spans 45 bases and is read in frame from base 1. The chain employs TRBV9 and TRBJ2-1; 14 junctional bases match TRBD2. Input material: naive CD8+ T cells sorted from blood. The cell subset or site label here, explained by the study, means: CD45RA+CCR7+. The source of this sequence is a man aged 25-45 years in good health. The CDR3 loop reads CASSGTSGRSNEQFF. The base sequence is TGTGCCAGCAGCGGGACTAGCGGGAGGAGCAATGAGCAGTTCTTC.